The next 22 T cell receptor beta chains were all read from a single sample in a study of monozygotic twins with inflammatory bowel disease. For each CDR3 protein, TCRdb gives one entry from its re-call of the 5' RACE reads, without DNA. Its clone listing holds roughly 150,000 distinct CDR3 sequences. The sample taken for sequencing was blood. The receptors were gathered from a human donor with ulcerative colitis or Crohn's disease, or a healthy co-twin of an affected twin (not recorded which).

The J gene is TRBJ2-1, the V gene TRBV24-1; as DNA is missing, the TRBD2 call by TCRdb cannot be tested. Germline V gene lookup returns CDR1 KGHDR and CDR2 SFDVKD. This CDR3 has 12 residues. The CDR3 protein is CATSDGLSEQFF.

The chain has TRBV5-1 and TRBJ1-1. CDR3 length equals 16 residues. Germline V gene lookup returns CDR1 SGHRS and CDR2 YFSETQ. The CDR3 loop is CASSLRILQGDTEAFF. Filled out from reference TRBV5-1 and TRBJ1-1, the complete variable domain reads KAGVTQTPRYLIKTRGQQVTLSCSPISGHRSVSWYQQTPGQGLQFLFEYFSETQRNKGNFPGRFSGRQFSNSRSEMNVSTLELGDSALYLCASSLRILQGDTEAFFGQGTRLTVV.

CDR3 protein: CASSLDSGNTGELFF. V is TRBV7-2 and J is TRBJ2-2. From germline, CDR1 is SGHTA and CDR2 FQGNSA. This CDR3 comprises 15 residues.

J is TRBJ2-3 and V is TRBV19; the D call of TRBD1 rests on TCRdb alone, since no DNA is present to check it. In germline, CDR1 is LNHDA, CDR2 SQIVND (reference sequence). The CDR3 runs 17 residues. This chain's CDR3 is CASSPPRPQGVTDTQYF.

The V gene is TRBV12-3 or TRBV12-4, the J gene TRBJ2-5. CDR3 length equals 15 residues. CDR3 loop: CASSLPGRRQETQYF.

The chain recombines TRBV12-3 or TRBV12-4 with TRBJ1-3. The CDR3 consists of 16 residues. CDR3 in amino acids: CASSSGGPGSGNTIYF.

The chain combines TRBV28 with TRBJ1-6; TCRdb selects TRBD1, and the lack of DNA leaves this call unchecked. CDR1 and CDR2 from the germline V gene are MDHEN and SYDVKM. This CDR3 contains 14 residues. The CDR3 is CASSRGQGARPLHF.

This chain uses TRBV11-3 with TRBJ2-3; TCRdb gives TRBD1 as the D gene, but with no DNA this cannot be confirmed. Germline V gene sequence: CDR1 SGHNT, CDR2 YENEEA. CDR3 length: 15 residues. The chain's CDR3 is CASSEGVMWTDTQYF.

V and J are TRBV12-3 or TRBV12-4 and TRBJ2-5. This CDR3 has 12 amino acids. The CDR3 here is CASSENRETQYF.

The CDR3 sequence is CASNHRAGWTEAFF. This chain links TRBV7-9 with TRBJ1-1; without DNA, the TCRdb call of TRBD1 cannot be checked. CDR1 SEHNR and CDR2 FQNEAQ come from the germline V gene (reference sequence). The CDR3 spans 14 residues.

The V and J genes are TRBV27 and TRBJ2-1. The germline V gene has CDR1 MNHEY and CDR2 SMNVEV (reference sequence). The length of the CDR3 is 12 residues. CDR3 amino acids: CASSFRQNEQFF.

The chain is built from TRBV3-1 and TRBJ2-2. There are 15 residues in the CDR3. Germline assignment: CDR1 LGHDT and CDR2 YNNKEL (reference sequence). The chain's CDR3 is CASSQERANTGELFF.

The chain carries TRBV5-1 and TRBJ2-3; TCRdb indicates TRBD2, and absent DNA this call remains unverified. The germline gives CDR1 SGHRS, CDR2 YFSETQ. The length of the CDR3 is 17 residues. Here the CDR3 reads CASSLDASGSYADTQYF.

This rearrangement joins TRBV10-3 to TRBJ2-1; TCRdb's assignment of TRBD2 cannot be checked, as there is no DNA. The CDR3 is made up of 16 amino acids. Per germline, CDR1 ENHRY and CDR2 SYGVKD. CDR3: CAIRASGSQFYNEQFF.

The chain combines TRBV20-1 with TRBJ1-5; TCRdb calls TRBD1, which cannot be checked without DNA. The CDR3 spans 16 residues. CDR1 and CDR2 (germline): DFQATT, SNEGSKA (reference sequence). The chain's CDR3 is CSARGAGGLGNQPQHF.

The rearrangement uses TRBV24-1 and TRBJ2-1; absent DNA, TCRdb's TRBD2 call cannot be checked. The CDR3 has 16 amino acids. Germline CDR1 KGHDR, CDR2 SFDVKD. The CDR3: CATSDPGLAGGGEQFF.

The chain joins TRBV15 to TRBJ2-3. The CDR3 sequence is 15 residues long. In germline, CDR1 is LNHNV, CDR2 YYDKDF (reference sequence). CDR3 amino acids: CATSREFFFTDTQYF.

J is TRBJ2-2 and V is TRBV10-3; TCRdb's D gene call, TRBD2, goes unchecked for lack of DNA. Germline CDR1 is ENHRY and CDR2 is SYGVKD. The CDR3 runs 16 residues. The CDR3 region is CAISPTSGRGTGELFF.

The chain employs TRBV5-1 and TRBJ2-7; TCRdb picks TRBD1, but there is no DNA to check that call. CDR1 is SGHRS, CDR2 YFSETQ, per germline. CDR3 size: 14 residues. Here the CDR3 reads CASSPAGTVYEQYF.

J is TRBJ2-3 and V is TRBV7-3; TCRdb calls TRBD2, which cannot be checked without DNA. Germline V gene lookup returns CDR1 SGHTA and CDR2 FQGTGA. The CDR3 spans 17 residues. The CDR3 protein is CASSSAGTSGGVDTQYF.

CDR3 loop: CASSWGLAGGGEQFF. The gene calls are TRBV27 and TRBJ2-1; the D call from TCRdb, TRBD2, cannot be confirmed without DNA. The germline V gene has CDR1 MNHEY and CDR2 SMNVEV (reference sequence). The CDR3 totals 15 residues.

The J gene is TRBJ2-7, the V gene TRBV18. The germline gives CDR1 KGHSH, CDR2 LQKENI. The CDR3 totals 13 residues. The CDR3 loop is CASSPPGSGEQYF.